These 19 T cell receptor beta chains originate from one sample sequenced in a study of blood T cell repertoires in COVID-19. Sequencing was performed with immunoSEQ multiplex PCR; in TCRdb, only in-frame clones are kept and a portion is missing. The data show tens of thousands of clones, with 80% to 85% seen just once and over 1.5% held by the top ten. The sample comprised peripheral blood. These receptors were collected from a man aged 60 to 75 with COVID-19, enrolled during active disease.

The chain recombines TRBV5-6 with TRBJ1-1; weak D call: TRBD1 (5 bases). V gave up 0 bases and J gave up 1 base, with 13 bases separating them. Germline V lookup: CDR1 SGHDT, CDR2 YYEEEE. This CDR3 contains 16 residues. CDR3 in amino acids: CASSLGQLQGNTEAFF. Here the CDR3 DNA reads TGTGCCAGCAGCTTGGGGCAGTTGCAGGGGAACACTGAAGCTTTCTTT.

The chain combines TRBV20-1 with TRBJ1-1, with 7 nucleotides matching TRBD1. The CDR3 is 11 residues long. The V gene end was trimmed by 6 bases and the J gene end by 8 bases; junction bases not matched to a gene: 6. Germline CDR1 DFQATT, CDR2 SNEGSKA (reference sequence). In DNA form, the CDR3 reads TGCAGTGCCCGCAGGGGGATCGAAGCTTTCTTT. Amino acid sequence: CSARRGIEAFF.

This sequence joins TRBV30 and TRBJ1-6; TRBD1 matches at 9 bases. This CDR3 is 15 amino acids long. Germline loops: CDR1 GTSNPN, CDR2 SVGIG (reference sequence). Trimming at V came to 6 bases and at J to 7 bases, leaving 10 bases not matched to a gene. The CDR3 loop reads CACPPWTGDNSPLHF. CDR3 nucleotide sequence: TGTGCCTGTCCTCCCTGGACAGGGGACAATTCACCCCTCCACTTT.

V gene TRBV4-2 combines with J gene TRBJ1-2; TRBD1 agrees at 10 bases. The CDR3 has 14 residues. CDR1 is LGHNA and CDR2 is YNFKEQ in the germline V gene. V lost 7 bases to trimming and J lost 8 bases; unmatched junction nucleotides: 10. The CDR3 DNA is TGTGCCAGCAAGCTCGGACAGGGGGGAGGGGGCTACACCTTC. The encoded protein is CASKLGQGGGGYTF.

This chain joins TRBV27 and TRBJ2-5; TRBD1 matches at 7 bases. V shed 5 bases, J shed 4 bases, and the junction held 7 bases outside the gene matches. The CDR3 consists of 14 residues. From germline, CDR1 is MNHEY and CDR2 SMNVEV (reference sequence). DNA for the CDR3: TGTGCCAGCAGTCCACCGGGACAGTCAGAGACCCAGTACTTC. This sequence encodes CASSPPGQSETQYF.

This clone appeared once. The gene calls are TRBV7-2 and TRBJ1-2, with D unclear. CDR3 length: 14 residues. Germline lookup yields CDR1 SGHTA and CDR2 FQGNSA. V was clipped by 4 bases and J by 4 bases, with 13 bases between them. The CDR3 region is CASSSAYSSYGYTF. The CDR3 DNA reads TGTGCCAGCAGCTCCGCTTATTCCAGCTATGGCTACACCTTC.

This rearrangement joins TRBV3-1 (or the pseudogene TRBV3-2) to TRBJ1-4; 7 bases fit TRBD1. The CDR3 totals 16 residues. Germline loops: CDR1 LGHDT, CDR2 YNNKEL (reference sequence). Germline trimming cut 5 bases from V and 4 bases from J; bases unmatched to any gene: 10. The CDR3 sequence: CASSSTGSAYNEKLFF. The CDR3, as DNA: TGTGCCAGCAGCTCGACAGGGTCGGCGTATAATGAAAAACTGTTTTTT.

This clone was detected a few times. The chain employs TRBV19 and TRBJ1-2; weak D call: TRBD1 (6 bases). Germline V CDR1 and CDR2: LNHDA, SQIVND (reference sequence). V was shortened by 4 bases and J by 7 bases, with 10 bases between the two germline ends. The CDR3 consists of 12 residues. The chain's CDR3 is CASSTRQAGYTF. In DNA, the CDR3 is TGTGCCAGTAGTACCCGACAGGCTGGCTACACCTTC.

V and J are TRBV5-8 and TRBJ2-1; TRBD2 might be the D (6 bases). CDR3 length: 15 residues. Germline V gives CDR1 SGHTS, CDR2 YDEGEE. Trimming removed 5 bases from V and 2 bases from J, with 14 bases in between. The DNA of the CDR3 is TGTGCCAGCAGTTTTCCGGGAGCGACCTACAATGAGCAGTTCTTC. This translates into CASSFPGATYNEQFF.

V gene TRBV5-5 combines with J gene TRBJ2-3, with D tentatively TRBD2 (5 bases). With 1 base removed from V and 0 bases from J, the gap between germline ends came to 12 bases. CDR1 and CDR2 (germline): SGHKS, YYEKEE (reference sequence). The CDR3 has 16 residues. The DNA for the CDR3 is TGTGCCAGCAGCTTGCTCACGGGGATTAGCACAGATACGCAGTATTTT. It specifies CASSLLTGISTDTQYF.

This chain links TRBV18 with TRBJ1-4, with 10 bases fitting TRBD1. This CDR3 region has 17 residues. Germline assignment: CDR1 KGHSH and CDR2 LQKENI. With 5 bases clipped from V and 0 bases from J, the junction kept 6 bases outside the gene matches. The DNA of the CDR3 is TGTGCCAGCTCAAAGGACAGGGGGATTGCAACTAATGAAAAACTGTTTTTT. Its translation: CASSKDRGIATNEKLFF.

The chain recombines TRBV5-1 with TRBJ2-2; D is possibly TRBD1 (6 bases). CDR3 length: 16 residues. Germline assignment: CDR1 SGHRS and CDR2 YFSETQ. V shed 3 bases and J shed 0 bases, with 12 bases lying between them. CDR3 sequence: CASSSIGTTNTGELFF. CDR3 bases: TGCGCCAGCAGCTCGATAGGGACAACGAACACCGGGGAGCTGTTTTTT.

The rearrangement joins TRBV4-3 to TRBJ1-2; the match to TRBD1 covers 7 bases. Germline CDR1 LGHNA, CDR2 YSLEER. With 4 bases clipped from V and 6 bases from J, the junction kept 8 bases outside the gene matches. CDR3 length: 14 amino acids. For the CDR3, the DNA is TGCGCCAGCAGCCCCGCCGGGACAGTTAATGGCTACACCTTC. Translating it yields CASSPAGTVNGYTF.

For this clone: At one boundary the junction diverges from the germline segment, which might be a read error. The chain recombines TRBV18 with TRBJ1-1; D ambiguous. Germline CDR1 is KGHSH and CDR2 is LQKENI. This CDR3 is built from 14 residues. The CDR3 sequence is CATSAGLGFTEAFF. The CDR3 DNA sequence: TGTGCCACCTCAGCGGGATTGGGGTTCACTGAAGCTTTCTTT.

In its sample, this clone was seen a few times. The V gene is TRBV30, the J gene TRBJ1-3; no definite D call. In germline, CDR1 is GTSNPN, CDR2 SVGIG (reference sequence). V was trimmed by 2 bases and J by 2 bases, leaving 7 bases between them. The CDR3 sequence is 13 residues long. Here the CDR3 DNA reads TGTGCCTGGAGTACCCAGGCTGGAAACACCATATATTTT. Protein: CAWSTQAGNTIYF.

DNA of the CDR3: TGTGCCAGTAGTCCTCAGGGGGCCCGAGAGACCCAGTACTTC. This encodes CASSPQGARETQYF. V and J are TRBV19 and TRBJ2-5; 8 nucleotides agree with TRBD1. CDR3 length: 14 amino acids. V lost 5 bases, J lost 4 bases, and 6 bases stayed unmatched. CDR1 is LNHDA and CDR2 is SQIVND in the germline V gene (reference sequence).

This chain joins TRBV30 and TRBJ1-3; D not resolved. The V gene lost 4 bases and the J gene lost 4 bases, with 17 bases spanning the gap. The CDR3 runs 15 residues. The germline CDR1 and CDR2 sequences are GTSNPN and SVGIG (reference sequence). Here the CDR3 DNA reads TGTGCCTGGAACCTACTGGGCACCGGAGGAAACACCATATATTTT. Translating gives CAWNLLGTGGNTIYF.

The CDR3 loop reads CASSLYSYNEQFF. CDR3 in DNA: TGTGCCAGCAGCTTGTATTCTTACAATGAGCAGTTCTTC. This rearrangement joins TRBV5-4 to TRBJ2-1; D call uncertain. The CDR3 is 13 residues long. The germline V gene has CDR1 SGHNT and CDR2 YYREEE (reference sequence). The V and J ends lost 1 base and 4 bases respectively, with 6 bases between them.

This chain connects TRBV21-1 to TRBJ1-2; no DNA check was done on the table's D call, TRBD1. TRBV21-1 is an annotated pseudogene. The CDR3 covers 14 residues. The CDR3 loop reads CASSKTAINYGYTF. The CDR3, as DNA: TGTGCCAGCAGCAAAACAGCTATTAACTATGGCTACACCTTC.